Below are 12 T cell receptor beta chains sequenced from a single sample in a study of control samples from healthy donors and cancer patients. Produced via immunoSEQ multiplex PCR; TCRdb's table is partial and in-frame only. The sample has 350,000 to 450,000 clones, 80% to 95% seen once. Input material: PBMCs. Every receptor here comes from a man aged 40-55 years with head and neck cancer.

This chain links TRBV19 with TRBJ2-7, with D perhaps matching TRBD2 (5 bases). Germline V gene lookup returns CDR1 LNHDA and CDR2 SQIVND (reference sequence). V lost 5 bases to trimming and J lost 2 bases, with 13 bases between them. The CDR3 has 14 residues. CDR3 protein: CASSELGLTYEQYF. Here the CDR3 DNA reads TGTGCCAGTAGTGAACTAGGATTAACCTACGAGCAGTACTTC.

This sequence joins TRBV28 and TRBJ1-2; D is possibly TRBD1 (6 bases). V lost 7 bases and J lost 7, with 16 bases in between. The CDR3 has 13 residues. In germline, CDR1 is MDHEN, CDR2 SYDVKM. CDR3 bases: TGTGCCAGCACCTCGATCGGGGGGCTTGGCTACACCTTC. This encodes CASTSIGGLGYTF.

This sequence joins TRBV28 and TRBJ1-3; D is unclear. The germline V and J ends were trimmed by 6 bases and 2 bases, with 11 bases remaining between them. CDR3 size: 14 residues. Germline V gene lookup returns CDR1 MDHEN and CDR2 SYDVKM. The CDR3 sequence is CASRSYLPGNTIYF. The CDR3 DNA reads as TGTGCCAGCAGGTCCTACCTCCCTGGAAACACCATATATTTT.

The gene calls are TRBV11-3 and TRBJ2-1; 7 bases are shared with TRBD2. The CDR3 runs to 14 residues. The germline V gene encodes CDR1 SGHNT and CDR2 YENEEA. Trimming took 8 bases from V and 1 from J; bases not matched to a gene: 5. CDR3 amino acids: CASAQAGSYNEQFF. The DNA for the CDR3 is TGTGCCAGCGCTCAAGCGGGATCCTACAATGAGCAGTTCTTC.

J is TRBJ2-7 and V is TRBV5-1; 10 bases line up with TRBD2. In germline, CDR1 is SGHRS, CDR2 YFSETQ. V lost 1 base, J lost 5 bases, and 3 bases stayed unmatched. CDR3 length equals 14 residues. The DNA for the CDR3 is TGCGCCAGCAGCTTGACTAGCGGGACCCACGAGCAGTACTTC. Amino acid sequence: CASSLTSGTHEQYF. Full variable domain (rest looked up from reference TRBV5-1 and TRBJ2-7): KAGVTQTPRYLIKTRGQQVTLSCSPISGHRSVSWYQQTPGQGLQFLFEYFSETQRNKGNFPGRFSGRQFSNSRSEMNVSTLELGDSALYLCASSLTSGTHEQYFGPGTRLTVT.

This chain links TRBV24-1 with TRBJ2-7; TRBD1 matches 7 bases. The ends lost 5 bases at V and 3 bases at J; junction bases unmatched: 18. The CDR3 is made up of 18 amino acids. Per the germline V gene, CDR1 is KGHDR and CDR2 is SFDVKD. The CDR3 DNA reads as TGTGCCACCAGTGGCTCCGACAGGGATCCTAGGGGGTTCTACGAGCAGTACTTC. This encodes CATSGSDRDPRGFYEQYF.

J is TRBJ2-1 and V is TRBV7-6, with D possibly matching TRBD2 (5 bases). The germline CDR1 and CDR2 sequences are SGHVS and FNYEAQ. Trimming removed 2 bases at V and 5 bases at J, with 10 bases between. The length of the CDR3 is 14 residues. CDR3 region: CASSLNTRDNEQFF. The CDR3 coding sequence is TGTGCCAGCAGCTTAAATACTAGAGACAATGAGCAGTTCTTC.

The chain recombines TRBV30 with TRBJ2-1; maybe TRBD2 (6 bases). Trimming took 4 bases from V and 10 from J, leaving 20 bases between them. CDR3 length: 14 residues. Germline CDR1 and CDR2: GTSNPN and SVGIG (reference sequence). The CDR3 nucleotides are TGTGCCTGGACCGTGGGCGGGACTCGGCTGGAGCAGTTCTTC. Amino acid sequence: CAWTVGGTRLEQFF.

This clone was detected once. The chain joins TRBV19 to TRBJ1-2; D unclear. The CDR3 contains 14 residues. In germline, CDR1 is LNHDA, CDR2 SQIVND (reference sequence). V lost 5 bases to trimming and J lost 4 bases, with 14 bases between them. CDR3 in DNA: TGTGCCAGTAGTCTATTCCTGAGGTCCTATGGCTACACCTTC. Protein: CASSLFLRSYGYTF.

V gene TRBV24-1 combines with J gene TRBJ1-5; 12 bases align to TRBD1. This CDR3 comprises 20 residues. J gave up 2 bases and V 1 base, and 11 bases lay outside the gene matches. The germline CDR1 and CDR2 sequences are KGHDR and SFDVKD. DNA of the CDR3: TGTGCCACCAGTGATTTAAGTTTTCGGGACAGGGGGCTGGGCAATCAGCCCCAGCATTTT. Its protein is CATSDLSFRDRGLGNQPQHF.

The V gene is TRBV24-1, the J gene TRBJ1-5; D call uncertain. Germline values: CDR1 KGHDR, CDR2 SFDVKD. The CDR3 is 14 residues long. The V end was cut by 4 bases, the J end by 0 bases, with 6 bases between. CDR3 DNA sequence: TGTGCCACCAGTGAGCACGATAGCAATCAGCCCCAGCATTTT. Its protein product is CATSEHDSNQPQHF.

The CDR3 sequence: CASSVDAFSGYGYTF. In DNA, the CDR3 is TGTGCCAGCAGCGTAGATGCCTTTAGTGGCTATGGCTACACCTTC. The chain has TRBV9 and TRBJ1-2, with D hard to call. The CDR3 length is 15 residues. Germline V lookup: CDR1 SGDLS, CDR2 YYNGEE. V was trimmed by 0 bases and J by 4 bases, leaving 13 bases between them.